This T cell receptor beta chain was recovered during a study of blood T cells in healthy people across ages. Study background: Template-switching capture recovered about one barcoded beta molecule per two T cells.

With 6 bases clipped from V and 5 bases from J, the junction kept 7 bases outside the gene matches. The CDR3 extends over 16 amino acids. Germline CDR1 is LGHNA and CDR2 is YNFKEQ. Combining a sample-barcoded 5' primer with a J-beta primer mix, a second PCR ran for 7 to 11 cycles. TCRdb re-called the 5' RACE reads through MiXCR, storing one row per CDR3 protein. The sample yields 1.5 million to 2 million distinct CDR3 sequences, about 31% seen once. This chain links TRBV4-2 with TRBJ1-6; TRBD1 agrees at 10 bases. The TCR sequence derives from a woman aged 25 to 45 in good health. The sample comprised blood. The chain's CDR3 is CASRRRQGADNSPLHF. CDR3 in DNA: TGTGCCAGCAGACGTCGACAGGGGGCGGATAATTCACCCCTCCACTTT.